This is a list of T cell receptor beta chains from one sample in a study of T cells in Graves' hyperthyroidism and ophthalmopathy. Each CDR3 protein gets one entry after TCRdb re-called the multiplex PCR reads with MiXCR. Of around 420,000 distinct CDR3 sequences listed, approximately 15% are singletons. Sequencing was performed on blood. These TCRs come from a woman aged 18-35 years with Graves' hyperthyroidism. CDR3s include the opening cysteine and the closing phenylalanine or tryptophan. Each record gives: clone size, D gene, J gene, CDR3 length, V gene, CDR3 DNA, CDR3 protein. The D gene is left open where the match is weak. Clone size is given for some rows only: seen once, a few or many times, or a class if the clone is expanded.

>-|-|TRBJ2-1|16|TRBV7-9
TGTGCCAGCAGCTTAGGGGGGGACACTACTTACAATGAGCAGTTCTTC
CASSLGGDTTYNEQFF
>many|TRBD2|TRBJ2-1|12|TRBV30
TGTGCCTGGGGGACTAGCCGAGTTGAGCAGTTCTTC
CAWGTSRVEQFF
>-|-|TRBJ1-5|14|TRBV29-1
TGCAGCGTTGTAGTCGGAAATAGCAATCAGCCCCAGCATTTT
CSVVVGNSNQPQHF
>-|TRBD2|TRBJ2-3|16|TRBV5-4
TGTGCCAGCAGGAAACTGCTAGCGGGAGGTGAAGATACGCAGTATTTT
CASRKLLAGGEDTQYF
>-|-|TRBJ2-7|14|TRBV19
TGTGCCAGTAGTATAGAGAGTACAGGCTACGAGCAGTACTTC
CASSIESTGYEQYF
>-|TRBD1|TRBJ2-1|14|TRBV4-1
TGCGCCAGCAGCCAAGAGACAGGGTACAATGAGCAGTTCTTC
CASSQETGYNEQFF
>many|-|TRBJ1-1|15|TRBV7-2
TGTGCCAGCAGCTTGATGGGGGGGGGGAACACTGAAGCTTTCTTT
CASSLMGGGNTEAFF
>many|TRBD1|TRBJ2-3|16|TRBV5-4
TGTGCCTTTGTCAAAAGGACAGGGGGCCGCACAGATACGCAGTATTTT
CAFVKRTGGRTDTQYF
>many|-|TRBJ2-7|16|TRBV9
TGTGCCAGCAGCGTATTAGGAGACCCCAGCTCCTACGAGCAGTACTTC
CASSVLGDPSSYEQYF
>-|-|TRBJ1-4|12|TRBV28
TGTGCCAGCGCGGTTACTAATGAAAAACTGTTTTTT
CASAVTNEKLFF
>many|TRBD2|TRBJ2-1|15|TRBV20-1
TGCAGTGCTAGATCGGGACTAGCGGGTGGAAATGAGCAGTTCTTC
CSARSGLAGGNEQFF
>many|TRBD1|TRBJ1-4|15|TRBV2
TGTGCCAGCGGTTCTACAGGGGCAACTAATGAAAAACTGTTTTTT
CASGSTGATNEKLFF
>many|-|TRBJ1-4|14|TRBV11-1
TGTGCCAGCAGCTTACGGCAGGAGGGCGAAAAACTGTTTTTT
CASSLRQEGEKLFF
>few|-|TRBJ1-3|15|TRBV18
TGTGCCAGCTCACCCGAGGACAGCTCTGGAAACACCATATATTTT
CASSPEDSSGNTIYF
>-|-|TRBJ2-5|14|TRBV6-2/TRBV6-3
TGTGCCAGCAGTCACGCCCTCGAGGGTGAGACCCAGTACTTC
CASSHALEGETQYF
>few|TRBD2|TRBJ2-7|18|TRBV5-4
TGTGCCAGCAGCCTGCTCGGGTCGACTAGCGGGAGGAGTTACGAGCAGTACTTC
CASSLLGSTSGRSYEQYF
>many|TRBD2|TRBJ2-2|14|TRBV2
TGTGCCAGCAGTTCTAGCGGGGACACCGGGGAGCTGTTTTTT
CASSSSGDTGELFF
>many|TRBD2|TRBJ2-1|15|TRBV5-1
TGCGCCAGCAGCTCGGTAGCGGGATCGTTTAATGAGCAGTTCTTC
CASSSVAGSFNEQFF
>many|-|TRBJ2-3|17|TRBV7-9
TGTGCCAGCAGCCCCCGGGTTTTTCGATCTAGCACAGATACGCAGTATTTT
CASSPRVFRSSTDTQYF
>many|TRBD2|TRBJ2-3|14|TRBV12-3/TRBV12-4
TGTGCCAGCAGTTCCAGCGGGAGACCAGATACGCAGTATTTT
CASSSSGRPDTQYF
>many|-|TRBJ2-3|17|TRBV11-1
TGTGCCAGCAGCTTAAGGGAGGCGGGGACAAGCACAGATACGCAGTATTTT
CASSLREAGTSTDTQYF
>-|TRBD2|TRBJ2-1|15|TRBV20-1
TGCAGTGCTAGAGGGACTAGCGGGAGGGCCAATGAGCAGTTCTTC
CSARGTSGRANEQFF
>many|-|TRBJ1-1|14|TRBV20-1
TGCAGTGCTAGAGTGGCAGGAATGAACACTGAAGCTTTCTTT
CSARVAGMNTEAFF
>many|-|TRBJ2-2|16|TRBV28
TGTGCCAGCAACATCCTTCGGGGACGTGGAACCGGGGAGCTGTTTTTT
CASNILRGRGTGELFF
>many|TRBD1|TRBJ2-1|17|TRBV5-1
TGCGCCAGCAGCTTTGGTCGAAGGGACAGCCCCTACAATGAGCAGTTCTTC
CASSFGRRDSPYNEQFF
>few|TRBD1|TRBJ1-4|15|TRBV6-1
TGTGCCAGCAGGCCTAGACAGGGGGTTTTTGAAAAACTGTTTTTT
CASRPRQGVFEKLFF
>-|TRBD1|TRBJ2-2|16|TRBV7-3
TGTGCCAGCAGCTCCCGGGACAGGGGTATCGCCGGGGAGCTGTTTTTT
CASSSRDRGIAGELFF
>many|-|TRBJ2-1|15|TRBV20-1
TGCAGTGCTAGGATAGAGGGGACCCTTTACAATGAGCAGTTCTTC
CSARIEGTLYNEQFF
>-|-|TRBJ2-2|14|TRBV19
TGTGCCAGTAAGGGGGACCCGAACACCGGGGAGCTGTTTTTT
CASKGDPNTGELFF
>-|-|TRBJ2-2|15|TRBV2
TGTGCCAGCGGAAGACAGGGAGGAAGCACTGGGGAGCTGTTTTTT
CASGRQGGSTGELFF
>many|-|TRBJ2-3|14|TRBV15
TGTGCCACCAGCAGGGGGGGCGGCACAGATACGCAGTATTTT
CATSRGGGTDTQYF
>many|-|TRBJ2-1|15|TRBV13
TGTGCCAGCAGCGCCGGCGGGTCAACCTACAATGAGCAGTTCTTC
CASSAGGSTYNEQFF
>-|TRBD1|TRBJ2-1|17|TRBV18
TGTGCCAGCTCACAATACAGGGGCCTGGGGTCCTACAATGAGCAGTTCTTC
CASSQYRGLGSYNEQFF
>many|-|TRBJ1-5|15|TRBV15
TGTGCCACCAGCTCGCGGAGGGGGAGCAATCAGCCCCAGCATTTT
CATSSRRGSNQPQHF
>few|-|TRBJ1-2|13|TRBV6-1
TGTGCCAGCACCCCTCATCAGGACGCTGGCTACACCTTC
CASTPHQDAGYTF